One T cell receptor beta chain is described in this entry. This entry belongs to a study of T cell changes during pregnancy in multiple sclerosis. Here immunoSEQ multiplex PCR was the method, and the copy in TCRdb shows in-frame clones only, minus some. The sample includes tens of thousands of clones, 90% of them seen just once. Germline V gives CDR1 SGDLS, CDR2 YYNGEE. V was clipped by 1 base and J by 1 base; unmatched bases: 2. This CDR3 is built from 15 residues. This material consisted of peripheral blood, taken in the third trimester of pregnancy. V gene TRBV9 combines with J gene TRBJ2-1, with TRBD2 matching 7 bases. The TCR comes from a female donor in good health, enrolled as a control in a pregnancy study. CDR3 sequence reads: CASSVSGVSYNEQFF. In DNA form, the CDR3 reads TGTGCCAGCAGCGTAAGCGGGGTGTCCTACAATGAGCAGTTCTTC. Variable domain in full (rest from reference TRBV9 and TRBJ2-1): DSGVTQTPKHLITATGQRVTLRCSPRSGDLSVYWYQQSLDQGLQFLIQYYNGEERAKGNILERFSAQQFPDLHSELNLSSLELGDSALYFCASSVSGVSYNEQFFGPGTRLTVL.